These 3 T cell receptor beta chains were all obtained from the same sample, sequenced in a study of sequential checkpoint blockade in melanoma. As for treatment: randomized to nivolumab then ipilimumab (arm A) or the reverse (arm B). The assay was immunoSEQ multiplex PCR, and TCRdb's table has in-frame clones only and misses some. Among over 10,000 clones listed, around 82% were seen once. Sequencing used CD8+ T cells sorted from blood (inferred from file names), obtained from a patient given nivolumab and ipilimumab in sequence. These receptors originate from a human donor with melanoma.

This chain joins TRBV4-2 and TRBJ2-3; tentative D call: TRBD1 (5 bases). Germline CDR1 and CDR2: LGHNA and YNFKEQ. Trimming removed 2 bases from V and 2 bases from J, with 14 bases in between. The CDR3 covers 16 residues. The DNA of the CDR3 is TGTGCCAGCAGCCAAAGAACAGGCAAGTACACAGATACGCAGTATTTT. It encodes CASSQRTGKYTDTQYF.

The chain carries TRBV29-1 and TRBJ2-1; 7 bases agree with TRBD1. The CDR3 is 13 amino acids. Germline-derived CDR1 and CDR2 are SQVTM and ANQGSEA. V shed 7 bases and J 1 base; nucleotides not matched to a gene: 4. CDR3: CSAGDSSYNEQFF. The DNA of the CDR3 is TGCAGCGCCGGGGACAGTTCCTACAATGAGCAGTTCTTC.

The chain links TRBV27 to TRBJ2-7; weak D call: TRBD1 (6 bases). Germline V gene data show CDR1 as MNHEY and CDR2 as SMNVEV (reference sequence). The V and J ends lost 8 bases and 3 bases respectively, with 23 bases between them. CDR3 length equals 16 residues. CDR3 sequence: CASFFPRQDPYYEQYF. The CDR3 DNA follows: TGTGCCAGCTTCTTCCCCCGACAGGATCCTTACTACGAGCAGTACTTC.